These 25 T cell receptor beta chains were sequenced from one sample in a study of Graves' ophthalmopathy and Graves' hyperthyroidism. The authors amplified TCR beta CDR3 regions, and they did so from RNA transcripts for repertoire sequencing. HTBI-primed RT-PCR formed the first round, and a multiplex PCR formed the second. One entry per CDR3 protein, called by TCRdb with MiXCR from the multiplex PCR reads. The sample lists roughly 500,000 distinct CDR3 sequences, around 14% occurring once. The sample comprised blood. The receptors come from a woman in her 30s with Graves' ophthalmopathy.

J is TRBJ2-5 and V is TRBV5-1, with TRBD2 matching over 11 bases. V lost 0 bases, J lost 5 bases, and 6 bases stayed unmatched. Germline values: CDR1 SGHRS, CDR2 YFSETQ. There are 16 residues in the CDR3. This CDR3 reads CASSLVVLAGDETQYF. The CDR3 DNA sequence: TGCGCCAGCAGCTTGGTTGTACTAGCGGGAGATGAGACCCAGTACTTC.

This clonotype showed up many times. The V gene is TRBV28, the J gene TRBJ2-5, with TRBD2 as a possible D gene (5 bases). This CDR3 region has 16 residues. Trimming shortened V by 6 bases and J by 0 bases, and 17 bases separated the two germline ends. CDR1 and CDR2 (germline): MDHEN, SYDVKM. CDR3 in DNA: TGTGCCAGCAGCTGGACTTGGACTGACTACCAAGAGACCCAGTACTTC. Translating it yields CASSWTWTDYQETQYF.

The genes are TRBV6-2 or TRBV6-3 and TRBJ2-7; 7 bases line up with TRBD2. The V segment lost 2 bases and the J segment 4 bases; nucleotides outside the gene matches: 8. CDR1 is MNHEY, CDR2 SVGEGT, per germline. This CDR3 region has 15 residues. As DNA, the CDR3 is TGTGCCAGCAGTTACGCCGATGGCGGGGGTTACGAGCAGTACTTC. Translation gives CASSYADGGGYEQYF.

The chain has TRBV20-1 and TRBJ1-1; no reliable D call. The length of the CDR3 is 12 residues. V was clipped by 8 bases and J by 1 base, with 11 bases between them. CDR1 is DFQATT, CDR2 SNEGSKA, per germline (reference sequence). The CDR3 is CSLDPRNTEAFF. The CDR3 region has the DNA TGCAGTTTAGACCCGAGGAACACTGAAGCTTTCTTT.

This clonotype was seen ten or more times. V and J are TRBV12-3 or TRBV12-4 and TRBJ2-7; 7 nucleotides align to TRBD1. J was trimmed by 3 bases and V by 5 bases; bases with no gene match: 7. The CDR3 spans 14 residues. The CDR3 nucleotides read TGTGCCAGCAGTGAGACAGGGTCCGGCTACGAGCAGTACTTC. Translating gives CASSETGSGYEQYF.

This clonotype was seen ten or more times. The gene calls are TRBV12-3 or TRBV12-4 and TRBJ2-5, with a tentative D call TRBD1 (6 bases). The CDR3 consists of 15 residues. V lost 7 bases and J lost 2, with 17 bases in between. Here the CDR3 DNA reads TGTGCCAGCACCCTCAATGCGAGGGGGCAAGAGACCCAGTACTTC. The encoded protein is CASTLNARGQETQYF.

The rearrangement links TRBV12-3 or TRBV12-4 to TRBJ1-1; D not certain. This CDR3 comprises 14 residues. Trimming stripped 7 bases from V and 0 bases from J, with 12 bases between. The CDR3 loop is CASTTGHLNTEAFF. For the CDR3, the DNA is TGTGCCAGCACCACGGGCCACCTGAACACTGAAGCTTTCTTT.

This clonotype was found many times. V and J are TRBV20-1 and TRBJ2-5; 8 bases are shared with TRBD2. The CDR3 covers 17 residues. After removal of 1 base from V and 1 base from J, the junction contained 11 bases not matched to a gene. CDR1 is DFQATT, CDR2 SNEGSKA, per germline (reference sequence). CDR3 in amino acids: CSARGLAGRGIQETQYF. The CDR3 DNA reads as TGCAGTGCTAGAGGGTTAGCGGGGAGGGGGATCCAAGAGACCCAGTACTTC.

The chain carries TRBV2 and TRBJ1-2, with D unclear. The CDR3 consists of 16 residues. Germline CDR1 reads SNHLY; CDR2 reads FYNNEI. V lost 6 bases, J lost 4 bases, and 21 bases lay in between. The CDR3 coding sequence is TGTGCCAGCAGGTCTTCTACCTCTGGGAGTCCCTATGGCTACACCTTC. Its protein is CASRSSTSGSPYGYTF.

At least ten counts were recorded for this clonotype. One base away lies a much larger clone, so this may be a sequencing read error. The chain employs TRBV6-1 and TRBJ1-5; D perhaps matches TRBD1 (5 bases). CDR1 is MNHNS, CDR2 SASEGT, per germline. The V end was cut by 11 bases, the J end by 2 bases, with 10 bases between. There are 12 residues in the CDR3. CDR3 amino acids: CAVLRGNQPQHF. The CDR3 coding sequence is TGTGCCGTCCTCAGGGGCAATCAGCCCCAGCATTTT.

This clonotype was picked up many times. The genes are TRBV20-1 and TRBJ2-2; D is ambiguous. V shed 5 bases and J shed 4 bases, with 14 bases lying between them. The CDR3 runs to 14 residues. The germline CDR1 and CDR2 sequences are DFQATT and SNEGSKA (reference sequence). The DNA for the CDR3 is TGCAGTGCTTCCCTGGGCCTTTCCACCGGGGAGCTGTTTTTT. It encodes CSASLGLSTGELFF.

This clonotype was counted ten times or more. The chain couples TRBV5-1 to TRBJ1-3; 8 bases map to TRBD1. Germline lookup yields CDR1 SGHRS and CDR2 YFSETQ. Trimming took 2 bases from V and 4 from J; bases not matched to a gene: 5. This CDR3 has 15 residues. CDR3 sequence: CASSFDRGYGNTIYF. As DNA, the CDR3 is TGCGCCAGCAGCTTCGACAGGGGATACGGAAACACCATATATTTT.

Concerning this clonotype itself: A much larger clone differs by one base, so this may be a read error. The chain uses TRBV7-3 and TRBJ1-5, with D maybe TRBD1 (5 bases). From germline, CDR1 is SGHTA and CDR2 FQGTGA. This CDR3 is 17 amino acids long. The ends were cut back, 4 bases at V and 0 bases at J, with 16 bases in the middle. The CDR3 protein is CASSSPAGWSSNQPQHF. As DNA, the CDR3 is TGTGCCAGCAGCTCCCCCGCAGGGTGGAGTAGCAATCAGCCCCAGCATTTT. Variable domain in full (rest from reference TRBV7-3 and TRBJ1-5): GAGVSQTPSNKVTEKGKYVELRCDPISGHTALYWYRQSLGQGPEFLIYFQGTGAADDSGLPNDRFFAVRPEGSVSTLKIQRTERGDSAVYLCASSSPAGWSSNQPQHFGDGTRLSIL.

This clonotype was seen at least ten times. This rearrangement joins TRBV6-2 or TRBV6-3 to TRBJ2-7, with D uncertain. The V end lost 0 bases, the J end lost 6 bases, and 9 bases lay between the germline ends. In germline, CDR1 is MNHEY, CDR2 SVGEGT. This CDR3 has 13 residues. The CDR3 nucleotides are TGTGCCAGCAGTTACTCGAGTATCGCCGAGCAGTACTTC. Its translation: CASSYSSIAEQYF.

This clonotype appeared many times. This sequence joins TRBV6-1 and TRBJ2-7; 8 bases agree with TRBD2. The length of the CDR3 is 14 residues. The J segment lost 2 bases and the V segment lost 6 bases, leaving 6 bases of the junction unmatched. Germline V gives CDR1 MNHNS, CDR2 SASEGT. The CDR3 nucleotides read TGTGCCAGCAGCCGAGCGGGAGTCGCCTACGAGCAGTACTTC. Protein product: CASSRAGVAYEQYF.

This clonotype was found many times. The V call is TRBV27, the J call TRBJ2-7, with D possibly being TRBD2 (7 bases). The CDR3 contains 17 residues. CDR1 is MNHEY and CDR2 is SMNVEV in the germline V gene (reference sequence). Trimming removed 5 bases from V and 2 bases from J, with 22 bases in between. The CDR3 region has the DNA TGTGCCAGCAGTCCCACGCGAGGGGGGGGGCGAACCTACGAGCAGTACTTC. It specifies CASSPTRGGGRTYEQYF.

In this sample, this clonotype turned up many times. The chain joins TRBV28 to TRBJ2-7; D is perhaps TRBD1 or TRBD2 (6 bases each). Trimming took 8 bases from V and 1 from J, leaving 18 bases between them. Per germline, CDR1 MDHEN and CDR2 SYDVKM. The CDR3 extends over 15 amino acids. CDR3 sequence reads: CASDWRGSGSYEQYF. The CDR3, as DNA: TGTGCCAGCGACTGGAGGGGGTCGGGATCCTACGAGCAGTACTTC.

This clonotype appeared many times. The rearrangement joins TRBV27 to TRBJ2-7; possibly TRBD1 for D (6 bases). V lost 6 bases and J 3 bases, leaving 15 bases between the germline ends. This CDR3 is 14 amino acids long. The germline V gene has CDR1 MNHEY and CDR2 SMNVEV (reference sequence). CDR3 residues: CASRPQGFVYEQYF. CDR3 bases: TGTGCCAGCAGACCCCAGGGGTTTGTCTACGAGCAGTACTTC.

This clonotype was seen ten or more times. V usage is TRBV11-3 and J usage is TRBJ2-5; 8 bases are a match to TRBD1. CDR1 is SGHNT and CDR2 is YENEEA in the germline V gene. The V segment lost 4 bases and the J segment 3 bases; nucleotides outside the gene matches: 10. CDR3 length: 16 residues. The CDR3 nucleotides are TGTGCCAGCAGCTCGGTCTGGACAGGGTTGAAAGAGACCCAGTACTTC. Translating gives CASSSVWTGLKETQYF.

The V gene is TRBV12-3 or TRBV12-4, the J gene TRBJ2-5, with 9 bases identical to TRBD2. The J segment lost 3 bases and the V segment lost 5 bases, leaving 7 bases of the junction unmatched. The CDR3 length is 15 residues. This CDR3 reads CASSLNPSGEETQYF. The CDR3 nucleotides read TGTGCCAGCAGTCTCAATCCTAGCGGGGAAGAGACCCAGTACTTC.

This clonotype was observed at least ten times. This chain links TRBV2 with TRBJ1-5; TRBD1 agrees at 9 bases. The CDR3 totals 14 residues. V shed 6 bases, J shed 6 bases, and the junction held 6 bases outside the gene matches. The V gene's germline CDR1 is SNHLY and CDR2 FYNNEI. This chain's CDR3 is CASRGGQGLQPQHF. The CDR3 coding sequence is TGTGCCAGCAGGGGGGGACAGGGACTTCAGCCCCAGCATTTT.

This clonotype was seen ten or more times. V is TRBV11-1 and J is TRBJ2-7; TRBD2 matches at 7 bases. CDR3 size: 13 residues. Trimming at V came to 5 bases and at J to 4 bases, leaving 5 bases not matched to a gene. Germline-derived CDR1 and CDR2 are SGHAT and FQDESV (reference sequence). The DNA of the CDR3 is TGTGCCAGCAGCAAGGGGAGGGCATACGAGCAGTACTTC. It encodes CASSKGRAYEQYF.

The chain has TRBV12-3 or TRBV12-4 and TRBJ1-5; TRBD1 might be the D (6 bases). The CDR3 has 16 amino acids. V lost 5 bases to trimming and J lost 3 bases, with 17 bases between them. As DNA, the CDR3 is TGTGCCAGCAGTCTAGGATGGGGACATTACAATCAGCCCCAGCATTTT. Its protein product is CASSLGWGHYNQPQHF.

Many counts were recorded for this clonotype. The chain employs TRBV12-3 or TRBV12-4 and TRBJ2-7; D is ambiguous. This CDR3 comprises 14 residues. Trimming stripped 5 bases from V and 2 bases from J, with 13 bases between. For the CDR3, the DNA is TGTGCCAGCAGTGTCCATCGGTCGGCCTACGAGCAGTACTTC. This encodes CASSVHRSAYEQYF.

The sample holds a few counts of this clonotype. The V gene is TRBV4-1, the J gene TRBJ1-2, with 10 positions matching TRBD1. The germline gives CDR1 MGHRA, CDR2 YSYEKL. This CDR3 has 14 amino acids. J gave up 8 bases and V 6 bases, and 9 bases lay outside the gene matches. The CDR3 bases are TGCGCCAGCAGTCCCGTGACAGGGGGCGAAGGCTACACCTTC. Translating it yields CASSPVTGGEGYTF.